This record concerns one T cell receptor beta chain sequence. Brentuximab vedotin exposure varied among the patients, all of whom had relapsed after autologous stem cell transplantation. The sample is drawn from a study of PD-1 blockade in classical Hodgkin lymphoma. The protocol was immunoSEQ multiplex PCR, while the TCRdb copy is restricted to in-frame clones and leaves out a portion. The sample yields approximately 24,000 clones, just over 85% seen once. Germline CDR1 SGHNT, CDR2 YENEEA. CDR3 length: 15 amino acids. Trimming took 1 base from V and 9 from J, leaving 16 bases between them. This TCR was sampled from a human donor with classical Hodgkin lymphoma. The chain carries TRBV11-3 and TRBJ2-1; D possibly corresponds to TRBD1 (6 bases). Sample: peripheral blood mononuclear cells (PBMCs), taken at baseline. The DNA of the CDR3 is TGTGCCAGCAGCTTAGGTCCTACAGGGATAGCTGAGCAGTTCTTC. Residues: CASSLGPTGIAEQFF.